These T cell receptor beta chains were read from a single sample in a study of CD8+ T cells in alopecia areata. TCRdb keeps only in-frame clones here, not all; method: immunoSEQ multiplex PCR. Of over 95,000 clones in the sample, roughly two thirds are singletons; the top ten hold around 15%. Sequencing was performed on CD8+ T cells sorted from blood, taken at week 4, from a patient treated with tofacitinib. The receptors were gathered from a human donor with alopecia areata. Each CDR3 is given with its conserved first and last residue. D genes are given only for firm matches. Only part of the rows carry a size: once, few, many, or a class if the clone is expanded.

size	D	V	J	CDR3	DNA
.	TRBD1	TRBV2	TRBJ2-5	CASSEVNRGQETQYF	TGTGCCAGCAGTGAAGTTAACAGGGGGCAGGAGACCCAGTACTTC
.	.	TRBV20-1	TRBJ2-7	CSIPFPYEQYF	TGCAGTATCCCTTTCCCTTACGAGCAGTACTTC
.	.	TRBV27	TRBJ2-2	CASSGMPGTGELFF	TGTGCCAGCAGCGGGATGCCTGGGACCGGGGAGCTGTTTTTT
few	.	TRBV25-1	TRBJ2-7	CASSDVGDYEQYF	TGTGCCAGCAGTGACGTCGGGGACTACGAGCAGTACTTC
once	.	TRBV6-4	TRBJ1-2	CASSPTVGVYGYTF	TGTGCCAGCAGCCCAACAGTAGGGGTCTATGGCTACACCTTC
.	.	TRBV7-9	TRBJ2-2	CASSFGGGELFF	TGTGCCAGCAGCTTCGGAGGCGGGGAGCTGTTTTTT
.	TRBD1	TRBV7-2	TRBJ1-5	CASSFGTGHNQPQHF	TGTGCCAGCAGCTTTGGGACAGGGCACAATCAGCCCCAGCATTTT
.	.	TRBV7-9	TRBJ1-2	CASSLGGGGYTF	TGTGCCAGCAGCTTAGGGGGAGGCGGCTACACCTTC
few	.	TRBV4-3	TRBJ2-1	CASSQEGLNEQFF	TGCGCCAGCAGCCAAGAGGGTCTCAATGAGCAGTTCTTC
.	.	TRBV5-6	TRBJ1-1	CASSLEGPPNAEAFF	TGTGCCAGCAGCTTGGAAGGACCACCAAACGCTGAAGCTTTCTTT
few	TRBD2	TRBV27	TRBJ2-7	CASSFTLAGGPHEQYF	TGTGCCAGCAGTTTCACTTTGGCGGGGGGGCCCCACGAGCAGTACTTC
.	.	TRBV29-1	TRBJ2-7	CSVGQTYEQYF	TGCAGCGTTGGACAGACCTACGAGCAGTACTTC
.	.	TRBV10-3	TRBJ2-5	CAIRDYEQETQYF	TGTGCCATCAGGGACTATGAGCAAGAGACCCAGTACTTC
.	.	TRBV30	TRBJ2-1	CAWSVLGAGAPNEQFF	TGTGCCTGGAGTGTACTAGGAGCTGGAGCCCCCAATGAGCAGTTCTTC
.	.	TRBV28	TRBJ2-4	CASKQESKNIQYF	TGTGCCAGCAAGCAGGAGTCCAAAAACATTCAGTACTTC
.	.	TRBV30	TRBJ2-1	CAWSVSWVLGGNEQFF	TGTGCCTGGAGTGTATCTTGGGTCCTAGGGGGCAATGAGCAGTTCTTC
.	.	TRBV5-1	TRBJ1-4	CASSFRTGVREKLFF	TGCGCCAGCAGCTTTAGGACGGGGGTGCGGGAAAAACTGTTTTTT
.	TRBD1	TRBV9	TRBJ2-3	CASSDPALQGGFADTQYF	TGTGCCAGCAGCGACCCGGCGCTACAGGGGGGATTCGCAGATACGCAGTATTTT
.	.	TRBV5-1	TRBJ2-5	CASSEGSGQETQYF	TGCGCCAGCAGCGAAGGCTCGGGACAAGAGACCCAGTACTTC
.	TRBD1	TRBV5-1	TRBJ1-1	CASSYDRVSTEAFF	TGCGCCAGCAGCTACGACAGGGTCTCCACTGAAGCTTTCTTT
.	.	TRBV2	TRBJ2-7	CASSEVSILGQASYEQYF	TGTGCCAGCAGTGAAGTATCGATCTTGGGACAAGCTTCCTACGAGCAGTACTTC
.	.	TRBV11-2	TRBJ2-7	CASSLVGGQIYEQYF	TGTGCCAGCAGCTTAGTCGGCGGGCAGATCTACGAGCAGTACTTC
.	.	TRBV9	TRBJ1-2	CASSPAPGEALVGYTF	TGTGCCAGCAGCCCGGCCCCAGGGGAGGCCCTTGTGGGCTACACCTTC
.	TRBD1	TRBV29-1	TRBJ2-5	CSVGTGGLGVETQYF	TGCAGCGTTGGGACAGGGGGCTTGGGGGTGGAGACCCAGTACTTC
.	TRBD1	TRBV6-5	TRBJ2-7	CASSKGQGDSYEQYF	TGTGCCAGCAGTAAGGGGCAGGGGGACTCCTACGAGCAGTACTTC
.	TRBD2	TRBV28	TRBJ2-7	CASSLPGGNLYEQYF	TGTGCCAGCAGTTTACCGGGGGGAAATCTCTACGAGCAGTACTTC
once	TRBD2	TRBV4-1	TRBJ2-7	CASSQDPGLAGGEQYF	TGCGCCAGCAGCCAAGATCCGGGACTAGCGGGAGGGGAGCAGTACTTC